This note documents a single T cell receptor beta chain sequence. This specimen comes from a study of blood T cell repertoires in COVID-19. Study in general: Acute and convalescent COVID-19 samples came from the United States, Italy and Spain. In each case, the material was cDNA or gDNA derived from T cells, B-cell-depleted T cells, or PBMCs.

Germline V gene sequence: CDR1 MGHRA, CDR2 YSYEKL. Trimming shortened V by 0 bases and J by 7 bases, and 16 bases separated the two germline ends. The CDR3 runs to 15 residues. In the original workflow: Estimation of nucleated cell counts relied on the amplification of reference gene primers. Sequencing was performed with immunoSEQ multiplex PCR; in TCRdb, only in-frame clones are kept and a portion is missing. V, J and clone size reflect that table, while D and trimming were determined from the DNA. The data contain hundreds of thousands of clones, roughly 88% of them singletons. The sample consisted of peripheral blood. This chain uses TRBV4-1 with TRBJ2-7; D is possibly TRBD1 (7 bases). This receptor was identified in a woman in her twenties or thirties with COVID-19, enrolled during active disease. In DNA, the CDR3 is TGCGCCAGCAGCCAAGACCTTAGACAGGGAGGAGAGCAGTACTTC. Amino acids: CASSQDLRQGGEQYF.